The 32 T cell receptor beta chains listed next were all sequenced from one sample in a study of T cell changes during pregnancy in multiple sclerosis. TCRdb's copy holds only in-frame clones and misses some; the assay was immunoSEQ multiplex PCR. The sample records tens of thousands of clones, 75% to 90% being singletons. Sequenced material: CD8+ T cells from peripheral blood mononuclear cells, taken after pregnancy. The receptors come from a female donor with multiple sclerosis, enrolled in a pregnancy study.

Note on this clone: This same CDR3 is encoded by further DNA sequences in the sample. The chain carries TRBV29-1 and TRBJ2-1; 7 bases agree with TRBD2. Per germline, CDR1 SQVTM and CDR2 ANQGSEA. After removal of 1 base from V and 3 bases from J, the junction contained 3 bases not matched to a gene. This CDR3 is built from 14 residues. Here the CDR3 reads CSVEGLADYNEQFF. The CDR3, as DNA: TGCAGCGTTGAAGGGCTAGCGGACTACAATGAGCAGTTCTTC.

V gene TRBV2 combines with J gene TRBJ1-2, with a possible D match to TRBD1 (6 bases). CDR1 is SNHLY, CDR2 FYNNEI, per germline. The CDR3 has 13 amino acids. Deletions cut 2 bases from V and 3 bases from J, with 7 bases between. In nucleotides, the CDR3 is TGTGCCAGCAGTGAAAAGGGGGACTATGGCTACACCTTC. Amino acids: CASSEKGDYGYTF.

This chain connects TRBV19 to TRBJ2-3; 7 nucleotides line up with TRBD1. Germline assignment: CDR1 LNHDA and CDR2 SQIVND (reference sequence). The V segment lost 6 bases and the J segment 3 bases; nucleotides outside the gene matches: 12. The CDR3 loop spans 16 amino acids. The CDR3 bases are TGTGCCAGTAGCCACCCGCCAGGGGGTGTAACAGATACGCAGTATTTT. Translation: CASSHPPGGVTDTQYF.

This chain links TRBV18 with TRBJ2-2; the D gene is possibly TRBD1 (5 bases). This CDR3 comprises 17 residues. Trimming removed 4 bases from V and 0 bases from J, with 15 bases in between. Germline-derived CDR1 and CDR2 are KGHSH and LQKENI. CDR3 sequence: CASSLSDTDANTGELFF. CDR3 sequence (DNA): TGTGCCAGCTCACTGTCGGACACGGACGCGAACACCGGGGAGCTGTTTTTT.

This clone came up a few times. This chain uses TRBV7-8 with TRBJ2-5; 13 bases map to TRBD2. Germline V gene data show CDR1 as SGHVS and CDR2 as FQNEAQ. V lost 3 bases to trimming and J lost 1 base; unmatched junction nucleotides: 11. The CDR3 runs to 19 residues. The CDR3 spells CASSFPGLAGEYPQETQYF. CDR3 nucleotides: TGTGCCAGCAGCTTCCCTGGACTAGCGGGAGAATATCCCCAAGAGACCCAGTACTTC.

This chain joins TRBV2 and TRBJ2-3; 9 nucleotides align to TRBD1. The CDR3 loop spans 17 amino acids. V shed 3 bases and J 1 base; nucleotides not matched to a gene: 8. Looked up from germline, CDR1 is SNHLY and CDR2 is FYNNEI. The CDR3 loop reads CASSDRQGEVGTDTQYF. The CDR3, as DNA: TGTGCCAGCAGTGATCGACAGGGGGAGGTGGGCACAGATACGCAGTATTTT.

The chain employs TRBV4-2 and TRBJ1-3; no clear D gene. This CDR3 spans 19 amino acids. CDR1 and CDR2 from the germline V gene are LGHNA and YNFKEQ. The V end lost 0 bases, the J end lost 3 bases, and 21 bases lay between the germline ends. The CDR3 bases are TGTGCCAGCAGCCAAGAGGCGGCATCTCAGCTGGAAATTGGAAACACCATATATTTT. Protein sequence: CASSQEAASQLEIGNTIYF.

The chain employs TRBV2 and TRBJ1-1, with D maybe TRBD1 (5 bases). V lost 6 bases to trimming and J lost 0 bases, with 8 bases between them. The CDR3 is 13 amino acids. Germline assignment: CDR1 SNHLY and CDR2 FYNNEI. This chain's CDR3 is CASRDTLNTEAFF. The CDR3 DNA reads TGTGCCAGCAGGGACACGCTGAACACTGAAGCTTTCTTT.

The V gene is TRBV29-1, the J gene TRBJ1-1; D is unresolved. Trimming removed 3 bases at V and 7 bases at J, with 12 bases between. CDR3 length: 12 amino acids. The germline V gene encodes CDR1 SQVTM and CDR2 ANQGSEA. The CDR3 DNA sequence: TGCAGCGTTGAGGTCGCGGGGATTGAAGCTTTCTTT. It translates to CSVEVAGIEAFF.

For the CDR3, the DNA is TGTGCCAGTAGTATGAACCCTTTAACGAGAGAAAAACTGTTTTTT. Translated: CASSMNPLTREKLFF. The chain recombines TRBV19 with TRBJ1-4; D is unclear. Germline CDR1 is LNHDA and CDR2 is SQIVND (reference sequence). V gave up 3 bases and J gave up 8 bases, with 16 bases separating them. The length of the CDR3 is 15 residues.

The chain employs TRBV11-2 and TRBJ1-2; weak D call: TRBD1 (5 bases). Looked up from germline, CDR1 is SGHAT and CDR2 is FQNNGV. Trimming stripped 2 bases from V and 1 base from J, with 11 bases between. This CDR3 has 15 amino acids. The CDR3 protein is CASSLQGGFNYGYTF. In DNA form, the CDR3 reads TGTGCCAGCAGCTTACAGGGAGGTTTTAACTATGGCTACACCTTC.

The chain couples TRBV27 to TRBJ2-7, with 12 bases matching TRBD2. V lost 5 bases, J lost 4 bases, and 6 bases stayed unmatched. The CDR3 has 15 residues. Per the germline V gene, CDR1 is MNHEY and CDR2 is SMNVEV (reference sequence). CDR3 in DNA: TGTGCCAGCAGTCCGACCGGACTAGCGGGGTACGAGCAGTACTTC. Translating it yields CASSPTGLAGYEQYF.

The rearrangement uses TRBV5-4 and TRBJ2-3; D is possibly TRBD1 (6 bases). Per germline, CDR1 SGHNT and CDR2 YYREEE (reference sequence). The CDR3 extends over 14 amino acids. Trimming shortened V by 2 bases and J by 3 bases, and 10 bases separated the two germline ends. The CDR3 DNA sequence: TGTGCCAGCAGCTTTGAGGGGGAGACAGATACGCAGTATTTT. Amino acids: CASSFEGETDTQYF. The full variable domain, with the rest looked up from reference TRBV5-4 and TRBJ2-3, is ETGVTQSPTHLIKTRGQQVTLRCSSQSGHNTVSWYQQALGQGPQFIFQYYREEENGRGNFPPRFSGLQFPNYSSELNVNALELDDSALYLCASSFEGETDTQYFGPGTRLTVL.

The chain uses TRBV2 and TRBJ2-5; the D gene is possibly TRBD2 (7 bases). V gave up 2 bases and J gave up 1 base, with 14 bases separating them. Germline CDR1 and CDR2: SNHLY and FYNNEI. CDR3 length equals 16 residues. The CDR3 DNA reads TGTGCCAGCAGTGAAAGGGGGGAGGGGATCCAAGAGACCCAGTACTTC. It yields the protein CASSERGEGIQETQYF.

J is TRBJ2-1 and V is TRBV7-9, with TRBD2 matching 13 bases. CDR1 is SEHNR and CDR2 is FQNEAQ in the germline V gene (reference sequence). Unmatched junction bases numbered 3, after V lost 1 base and J lost 6 bases. The CDR3 covers 16 residues. The CDR3 loop reads CASSLVGTSGTNEQFF. The CDR3 DNA is TGTGCCAGCAGCTTAGTTGGGACTAGCGGGACCAATGAGCAGTTCTTC.

The chain recombines TRBV13 with TRBJ2-1, with 10 bases lining up with TRBD2. The V segment lost 7 bases and the J segment 8 bases; nucleotides outside the gene matches: 11. This CDR3 contains 15 residues. Germline assignment: CDR1 PRHDT and CDR2 FYEKMQ (reference sequence). CDR3 sequence (DNA): TGTGCCAGCACCCTCGGAGCGGGAGGGTGGGATGAGCAGTTCTTC. This codes for CASTLGAGGWDEQFF. The full variable domain, rest sourced from reference TRBV13 and TRBJ2-1, is AAGVIQSPRHLIKEKRETATLKCYPIPRHDTVYWYQQGPGQDPQFLISFYEKMQSDKGSIPDRFSAQQFSDYHSELNMSSLELGDSALYFCASTLGAGGWDEQFFGPGTRLTVL.

This chain uses TRBV19 with TRBJ2-1, with TRBD1 matching 7 bases. Germline V CDR1 and CDR2: LNHDA, SQIVND (reference sequence). J gave up 4 bases and V 5 bases, and 8 bases lay outside the gene matches. CDR3 length: 15 residues. CDR3 DNA: TGTGCCAGTAGTCCCGCCGGGACAGTGTACAATGAGCAGTTCTTC. It specifies CASSPAGTVYNEQFF.

The V call is TRBV4-2, the J call TRBJ2-3; weak D call: TRBD1 (5 bases). The CDR3 is 14 amino acids. The germline gives CDR1 LGHNA, CDR2 YNFKEQ. V was shortened by 4 bases and J by 2 bases, with 10 bases between the two germline ends. CDR3 region: CASSPKGYTDTQYF. CDR3 in DNA: TGTGCCAGCAGCCCTAAGGGGTACACAGATACGCAGTATTTT.

The chain carries TRBV25-1 and TRBJ2-5, with D perhaps matching TRBD2 (6 bases). The CDR3 spans 13 residues. The germline gives CDR1 MGHDK, CDR2 SYGVNS. V was cut by 1 base and J by 5 bases, with 8 bases left in between. CDR3 coding DNA: TGTGCCAGCAGTGAATGGGGGGAGGAGACCCAGTACTTC. It yields the protein CASSEWGEETQYF.

This chain uses TRBV28 with TRBJ2-1, with 7 bases identical to TRBD2. The CDR3 has 14 amino acids. Unmatched junction bases numbered 10, after V lost 9 bases and J lost 5 bases. Germline V gives CDR1 MDHEN, CDR2 SYDVKM. The CDR3: CASYGRAGNNEQFF. For the CDR3, the DNA is TGTGCCAGTTACGGAAGAGCGGGAAACAATGAGCAGTTCTTC.

The chain is built from TRBV2 and TRBJ2-2; TRBD2 matches at 7 bases. In germline, CDR1 is SNHLY, CDR2 FYNNEI. V was clipped by 7 bases and J by 6 bases; unmatched bases: 11. The CDR3 is 15 residues long. The DNA of the CDR3 is TGTGCCAGCAAAGTCCACGTTAGCGGGTCCGGGGAGCTGTTTTTT. Encoded protein: CASKVHVSGSGELFF.

This rearrangement joins TRBV9 to TRBJ2-7; the match to TRBD1 covers 10 bases. CDR3 length equals 15 residues. Trimming cost V 2 bases and J 3 bases; bases outside gene matches: 5. From germline, CDR1 is SGDLS and CDR2 YYNGEE. The DNA for the CDR3 is TGTGCCAGCAGCGTTTCTTGGACAGGGGGCTACGAGCAGTACTTC. This encodes CASSVSWTGGYEQYF.

The genes are TRBV27 and TRBJ2-7; TRBD2 matches 7 bases. Per germline, CDR1 MNHEY and CDR2 SMNVEV (reference sequence). V gave up 5 bases and J gave up 8 bases; unmatched junction bases: 21. The CDR3 runs 17 residues. The CDR3 loop reads CASSPTDVASGTTKQYF. The CDR3 DNA follows: TGTGCCAGCAGTCCGACCGATGTCGCTAGCGGCACTACGAAGCAGTACTTC.

The rearrangement links TRBV7-6 to TRBJ2-7; TRBD2 might be the D (5 bases). Between the trimmed V and J ends, which lost 1 base and 0 bases, there was a span of 7 bases. The CDR3 runs to 14 residues. CDR1 SGHVS and CDR2 FNYEAQ come from the germline V gene. DNA for the CDR3: TGTGCCAGCAGCTTAGAGCGGAGCTCCTACGAGCAGTACTTC. This encodes CASSLERSSYEQYF.

The chain is built from TRBV7-9 and TRBJ2-1, with D maybe TRBD2 (6 bases). The CDR3 is 18 amino acids. Germline V CDR1 and CDR2: SEHNR, FQNEAQ (reference sequence). V lost 1 base and J 4 bases, leaving 20 bases between the germline ends. The CDR3 protein is CASSLEATADYPYNEQFF. The CDR3 DNA follows: TGTGCCAGCAGCTTAGAAGCGACCGCGGACTACCCTTACAATGAGCAGTTCTTC.

The rearrangement joins TRBV4-1 to TRBJ2-1, with 11 bases identical to TRBD1. The V segment lost 3 bases and the J segment 6 bases; nucleotides outside the gene matches: 4. CDR1 and CDR2 (germline): MGHRA, YSYEKL. The CDR3 has 15 residues. The DNA of the CDR3 is TGCGCCAGCAGCCACTCCGGGACAGGGGGCAATGAGCAGTTCTTC. The encoded protein is CASSHSGTGGNEQFF.

The genes are TRBV7-2 and TRBJ2-7; 7 nucleotides agree with TRBD2. CDR3 length equals 14 residues. The germline V gene has CDR1 SGHTA and CDR2 FQGNSA. V shed 5 bases, J shed 0 bases, and the junction held 4 bases outside the gene matches. CDR3 coding DNA: TGTGCCAGCAGCGTCCGGGACTACTCCTACGAGCAGTACTTC. Translation gives CASSVRDYSYEQYF.

The chain links TRBV19 to TRBJ1-5, with a tentative D call TRBD1 (6 bases). Per the germline V gene, CDR1 is LNHDA and CDR2 is SQIVND (reference sequence). The CDR3 loop spans 15 amino acids. Trimming shortened V by 7 bases and J by 0 bases, and 13 bases separated the two germline ends. The CDR3 loop reads CASTWTVYSNQPQHF. CDR3 bases: TGTGCCAGTACATGGACAGTATATAGCAATCAGCCCCAGCATTTT.

The V and J genes are TRBV7-9 and TRBJ1-1; the D is unclear. This CDR3 contains 15 residues. The germline CDR1 and CDR2 sequences are SEHNR and FQNEAQ (reference sequence). The V and J ends lost 3 bases and 3 bases respectively, with 14 bases between them. CDR3 nucleotide sequence: TGTGCCAGCAGCTTTTACGCGGGTTGGGACACTGAAGCTTTCTTT. Encoded protein: CASSFYAGWDTEAFF.

The chain uses TRBV11-3 and TRBJ2-1; 10 bases are a match to TRBD1. CDR3 length equals 15 residues. Unmatched junction bases numbered 10, after V lost 4 bases and J lost 10 bases. Germline V gives CDR1 SGHNT, CDR2 YENEEA. The CDR3 DNA sequence: TGTGCCAGCAGCTCCCACGGGACAGGGGTAAGGGAGCAGTTCTTC. This gives the protein CASSSHGTGVREQFF.

The J gene is TRBJ1-2, the V gene TRBV19, with D perhaps TRBD1 (5 bases). Trimming pared 9 bases from V and 5 bases from J, leaving 13 bases between. The CDR3 is 12 amino acids. Germline lookup yields CDR1 LNHDA and CDR2 SQIVND (reference sequence). The CDR3 DNA sequence: TGTGCCAGCAGCAACGACAGTTATGGCTACACCTTC. It specifies CASSNDSYGYTF.

This clone was counted once. The rearrangement links TRBV5-8 to TRBJ1-2; D is unclear. V was cut by 2 bases and J by 10 bases, with 12 bases left in between. Germline V gene data show CDR1 as SGHTS and CDR2 as YDEGEE. The CDR3 sequence is 12 residues long. The CDR3 spells CASSLGRQTYTF. Written as DNA, the CDR3 is TGTGCCAGCAGCTTAGGGAGGCAGACCTACACCTTC. Drawing the rest from reference TRBV5-8 and TRBJ1-2, the complete variable domain is EAGVTQSPTHLIKTRGQQATLRCSPISGHTSVYWYQQALGLGLQFLLWYDEGEERNRGNFPPRFSGRQFPNYSSELNVNALELEDSALYLCASSLGRQTYTFGSGTRLTVV.